This T cell receptor (beta chain) was recorded in a study of T-cell reconstitution after alpha-beta-depleted transplantation in children. Points from the study as a whole: Roughly two months post-transplant, alpha-beta T cells reportedly originated from several hundred graft clones that had expanded. Hyperexpanded clones declined; after one year, newly produced T cells mostly supplied diversity.

Preparation of the TCRbeta library was carried out with unique molecular identifiers. TCRdb re-called the PCR reads with MiXCR, one entry per CDR3 protein. This sample has about 27,000 distinct CDR3 sequences, with 15% to 20% found just once. In regard to this clonotype: Its antigen is undetermined.

From germline, CDR1 is SGHRS and CDR2 YFSETQ. The V segment lost 3 bases and the J segment 2 bases; nucleotides outside the gene matches: 5. This CDR3 has 16 amino acids. The chain couples TRBV5-1 to TRBJ2-1; 10 bases are shared with TRBD2. The TCR sequence derives from a male patient between 2 and 10 years old who had a stem cell transplant for acute lymphoblastic leukemia, so the T cells may come from the graft donor. Material: PBMCs, mostly from graft donor cells, obtained 60 days after TCRalphabeta/CD19-depleted stem cell transplant. CDR3 sequence: CASSWGLAPAYNEQFF. The CDR3 region has the DNA TGCGCCAGCAGCTGGGGACTAGCGCCAGCCTACAATGAGCAGTTCTTC.